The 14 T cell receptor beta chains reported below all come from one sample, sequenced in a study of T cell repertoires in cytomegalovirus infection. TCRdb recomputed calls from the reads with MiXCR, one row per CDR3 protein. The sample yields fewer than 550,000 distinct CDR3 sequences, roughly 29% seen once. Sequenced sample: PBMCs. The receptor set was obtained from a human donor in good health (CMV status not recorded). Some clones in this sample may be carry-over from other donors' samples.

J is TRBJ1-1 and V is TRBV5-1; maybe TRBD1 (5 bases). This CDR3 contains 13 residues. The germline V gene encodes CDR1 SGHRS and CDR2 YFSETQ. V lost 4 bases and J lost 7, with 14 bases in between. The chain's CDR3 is CASSLIGGFEAFF. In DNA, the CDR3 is TGCGCCAGCAGCCTGATCGGGGGATTTGAAGCTTTCTTT. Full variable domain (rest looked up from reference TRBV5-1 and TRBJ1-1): KAGVTQTPRYLIKTRGQQVTLSCSPISGHRSVSWYQQTPGQGLQFLFEYFSETQRNKGNFPGRFSGRQFSNSRSEMNVSTLELGDSALYLCASSLIGGFEAFFGQGTRLTVV.

The DNA of the CDR3 is TGTGCCAGCAGTAACGGGGTGAATGGCTACACCTTC. Translation gives CASSNGVNGYTF. The rearrangement links TRBV6-2 or TRBV6-3 to TRBJ1-2; D gene unclear. Trimming cost V 5 bases and J 6 bases, with 10 bases left between them. This CDR3 contains 12 residues. Per the germline V gene, CDR1 is MNHEY and CDR2 is SVGEGT.

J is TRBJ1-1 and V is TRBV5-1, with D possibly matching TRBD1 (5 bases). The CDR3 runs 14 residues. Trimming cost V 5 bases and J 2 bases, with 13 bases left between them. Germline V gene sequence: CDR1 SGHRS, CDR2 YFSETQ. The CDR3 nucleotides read TGCGCCAGCAGTTTTGACAGACCTAACACTGAAGCTTTCTTT. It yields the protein CASSFDRPNTEAFF.

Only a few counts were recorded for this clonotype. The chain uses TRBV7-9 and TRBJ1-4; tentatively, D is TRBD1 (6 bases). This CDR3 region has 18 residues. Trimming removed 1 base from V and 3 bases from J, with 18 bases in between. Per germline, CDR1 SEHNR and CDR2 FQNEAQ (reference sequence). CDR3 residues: CASSLGRQVEGSNEKLFF. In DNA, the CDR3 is TGTGCCAGCAGCTTAGGACGACAGGTTGAGGGATCTAATGAAAAACTGTTTTTT.

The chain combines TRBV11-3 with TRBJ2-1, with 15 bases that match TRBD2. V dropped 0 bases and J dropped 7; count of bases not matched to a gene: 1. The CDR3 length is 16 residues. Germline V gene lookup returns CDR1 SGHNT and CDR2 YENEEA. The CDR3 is CASSLEGTSGGNEQFF. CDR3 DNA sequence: TGTGCCAGCAGCTTAGAGGGGACTAGCGGGGGGAATGAGCAGTTCTTC.

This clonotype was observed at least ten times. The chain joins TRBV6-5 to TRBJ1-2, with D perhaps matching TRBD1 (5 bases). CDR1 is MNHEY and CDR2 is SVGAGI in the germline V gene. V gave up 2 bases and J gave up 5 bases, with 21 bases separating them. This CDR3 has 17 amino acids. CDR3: CASSYEGASRVMYGYTF. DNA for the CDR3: TGTGCCAGCAGTTACGAAGGCGCTAGCAGGGTGATGTATGGCTACACCTTC.

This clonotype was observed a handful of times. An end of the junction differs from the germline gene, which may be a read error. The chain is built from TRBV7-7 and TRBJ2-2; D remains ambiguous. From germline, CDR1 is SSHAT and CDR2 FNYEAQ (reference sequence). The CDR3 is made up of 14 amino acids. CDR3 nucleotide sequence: TGTGCTAGCAGCTCCGGCGTGGGGACCGGGGAGCTGTTTTTT. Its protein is CASSSGVGTGELFF.

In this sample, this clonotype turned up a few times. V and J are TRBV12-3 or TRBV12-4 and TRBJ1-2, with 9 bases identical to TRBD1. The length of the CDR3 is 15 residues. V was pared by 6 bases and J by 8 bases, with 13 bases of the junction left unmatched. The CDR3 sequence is CASRPFRDREIGYTF. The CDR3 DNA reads TGTGCCAGCAGGCCTTTCCGGGACAGGGAAATCGGCTACACCTTC.

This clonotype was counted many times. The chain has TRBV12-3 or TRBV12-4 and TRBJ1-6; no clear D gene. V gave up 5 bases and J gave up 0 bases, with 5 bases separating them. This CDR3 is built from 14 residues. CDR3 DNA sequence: TGTGCCAGCAGTGCAGGCTCCTATAATTCACCCCTCCACTTT. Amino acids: CASSAGSYNSPLHF.

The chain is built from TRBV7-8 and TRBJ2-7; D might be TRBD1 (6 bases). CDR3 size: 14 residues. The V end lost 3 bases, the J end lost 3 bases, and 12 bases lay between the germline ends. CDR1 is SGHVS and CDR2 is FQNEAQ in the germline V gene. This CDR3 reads CASSLEQGVYEQYF. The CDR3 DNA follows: TGTGCCAGCAGCTTGGAACAGGGCGTCTACGAGCAGTACTTC.

The CDR3 region has the DNA TGTGCCAGCAGCAACCAAGGGGCAGGGTGGACAGATACGCAGTATTTT. Its translation is CASSNQGAGWTDTQYF. The V and J genes are TRBV5-4 and TRBJ2-3, with D perhaps TRBD1 (5 bases). This CDR3 is built from 16 residues. Germline V gene sequence: CDR1 SGHNT, CDR2 YYREEE (reference sequence). V was clipped by 4 bases and J by 3 bases, with 18 bases between them. Drawing the rest from reference TRBV5-4 and TRBJ2-3, the complete variable domain is ETGVTQSPTHLIKTRGQQVTLRCSSQSGHNTVSWYQQALGQGPQFIFQYYREEENGRGNFPPRFSGLQFPNYSSELNVNALELDDSALYLCASSNQGAGWTDTQYFGPGTRLTVL.

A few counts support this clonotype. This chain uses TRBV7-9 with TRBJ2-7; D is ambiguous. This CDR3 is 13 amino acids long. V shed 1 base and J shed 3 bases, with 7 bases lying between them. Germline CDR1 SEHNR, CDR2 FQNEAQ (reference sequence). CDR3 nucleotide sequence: TGTGCCAGCAGCTTAGACCTCGGCTACGAGCAGTACGTC. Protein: CASSLDLGYEQYV.

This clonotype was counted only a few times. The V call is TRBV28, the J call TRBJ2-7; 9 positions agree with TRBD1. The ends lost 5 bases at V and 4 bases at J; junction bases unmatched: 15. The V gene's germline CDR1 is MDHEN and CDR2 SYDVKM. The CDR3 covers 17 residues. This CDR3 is CASSDLTGTGYNYEQYF. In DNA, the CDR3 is TGTGCCAGCAGTGACCTAACCGGGACAGGGTATAATTACGAGCAGTACTTC.

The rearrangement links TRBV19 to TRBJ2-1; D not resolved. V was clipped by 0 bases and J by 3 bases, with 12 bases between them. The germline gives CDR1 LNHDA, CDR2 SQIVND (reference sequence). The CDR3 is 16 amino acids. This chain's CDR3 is CASSIEKTVFYNEQFF. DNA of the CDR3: TGTGCCAGTAGTATAGAGAAGACGGTGTTCTACAATGAGCAGTTCTTC. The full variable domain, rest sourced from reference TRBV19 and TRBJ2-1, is DGGITQSPKYLFRKEGQNVTLSCEQNLNHDAMYWYRQDPGQGLRLIYYSQIVNDFQKGDIAEGYSVSREKKESFPLTVTSAQKNPTAFYLCASSIEKTVFYNEQFFGPGTRLTVL.